This TCR beta chain emerged from a study of T cells expressing NK-cell markers (dated by TCRdb to the early 2020s). Broadly, across the study: Three sorted T-cell subsets (CD3+CD56+NKG2C+, CD3+CD56+NKG2C- and CD3+CD56-NKG2C+) from about 8 donors had their TCR beta-chain repertoires profiled. Among the eight sequenced donors, only one was HCMV-seronegative, while the other seven were HCMV-seropositive. The eight sequenced donors were randomly selected healthy volunteers, three men and five women. The libraries were sequenced on Illumina HiSeq 2000/2500, MiSeq or NextSeq, producing 2 x 150 bp reads.

HCMV-specific IgG was detected in serum with a commercial ELISA kit to determine HCMV serostatus. Ficoll density gradient centrifugation was used to isolate peripheral blood mononuclear cells from blood. Sequencing took place on an Illumina HiSeq 2000. The TCR beta cDNA libraries were made using 5'RACE template switching, a step that added both a universal primer site and unique molecular identifiers. cDNA synthesis was primed from the TCR beta constant segment and was followed by two successive PCR amplification steps. Per the source publication's procedure: MIGEC handled demultiplexing of the reads and grouping by UMI, while MiTCR was used to assemble and quantify clonotypes. To exclude erroneous sequences, only TCR cDNA sequences supported by at least two reads were retained. The tcR package was used for downstream repertoire analysis, and clonotypes were matched across fractions by CDR3 nucleotide sequence plus V segment. VDJmatch was used to annotate antigen specificity against VDJdb, with one amino acid substitution allowed in CDR3. TCRdb reprocessed the reads and assigns one entry to each CDR3 protein sequence, leaving out DNA. These V and J calls are TCRdb output, not the study's own analysis. The table for this sample lists approximately 460,000 distinct CDR3 sequences. Roughly 8% of the sample goes to the ten largest clones.

What the study reported, not specific to this receptor: Those dominant clonotypes were again the most abundant among CD3+CD56-NKG2C+ cells in a few donors, at roughly 25-65%. It remained unclear whether the expanded NKG2C-expressing T cell clones were specific for HCMV antigens. In a handful of donors, the dominant CD3+CD56+NKG2C+ clonotypes were among the top 10 CD8+ clonotypes and accounted for about 1.0-7.5% of CD8+ T cells.

The germline V gene specifies SGHDT as CDR1 and YYEEEE as CDR2. The CDR3 runs 12 residues from the cysteine to the phenylalanine. DNA is not on record. Worth noting for this clonotype: The antigen this receptor binds is unknown.

The sequence was collected from a woman aged 18 to 75 in good health. The chain joins TRBV5-6 to TRBJ2-2. The sequencing sample was made of blood T cells: a sorted CD56 or NKG2C T cell subset, CD4+ or CD8+ T cells, or bulk PBMC T cells (not recorded which). For the CDR3, the sequence is CASSFNTNELFF. The CDR3 plus the reference TRBV5-6 and TRBJ2-2 genes for the other parts give the full variable domain: DAGVTQSPTHLIKTRGQQVTLRCSPKSGHDTVSWYQQALGQGPQFIFQYYEEEERQRGNFPDRFSGHQFPNYSSELNVNALLLGDSALYLCASSFNTNELFFGEGSRLTVL.